This T cell receptor (beta chain) was sequenced for a study of shared clonotypes between healthy human individuals. Study results and caveats: Non-shared clonotypes were found to have lower generation probabilities than the clonotypes that were shared by all four of the sorted-subset donors. Sorted-subset sequencing was shown by rarefaction to be incomplete despite large depth.

Remarks on this clone: Its antigen is not identified.

Sequencing was performed with immunoSEQ multiplex PCR; in TCRdb, only in-frame clones are kept and a portion is missing. The table includes about 2.2 million clones, roughly 93% detected once. There are 14 residues in the CDR3. The V gene lost 7 bases and the J gene lost 4 bases, with 16 bases spanning the gap. Germline lookup yields CDR1 SNHLY and CDR2 FYNNEI. Naive-designated CD8 cells lacked CD45RO, were positively enriched for CCR7, and omitted terminally differentiated effector memory CD45RA+ cells. The receptor's source is a man younger than 35 in good health. Some clones in this sample may be carry-over from other donors' samples. The sequenced sample was naive CD8+ T cells from PBMCs. This chain joins TRBV2 and TRBJ1-1; maybe TRBD1 (6 bases). CDR3 protein: CASKTGARGTEAFF. CDR3 sequence (DNA): TGTGCCAGCAAAACGGGAGCCAGGGGCACTGAAGCTTTCTTT.